Presented here are 29 T cell receptor beta chains from one specimen sequenced in a study of Ad26.COV2.S vaccination and SARS-CoV-2 variants. TCRdb's copy holds only in-frame clones and misses some; the assay was immunoSEQ multiplex PCR. This table holds over 450,000 clones, nearly 90% found once. The treatment was: roughly 18 received Ad26.COV2.S at low or high dose, single or two shots; five or six received placebo; per-sample allocation not given. Collection of the samples took place on day 63 after the first injection of vaccine or placebo. The source was peripheral blood, collected in a trial of Ad26.COV2.S vaccine versus placebo. Receptors originate from a person between 18 and 65 years old who received the Ad26.COV2.S COVID-19 vaccine or a placebo.

The chain has TRBV3-1 (or the pseudogene TRBV3-2) and TRBJ1-5, with a possible D match to TRBD1 (5 bases). The CDR3 totals 17 residues. V was shortened by 0 bases and J by 0 bases, with 12 bases between the two germline ends. Germline assignment: CDR1 LGHDT and CDR2 YNNKEL (reference sequence). Here the CDR3 reads CASSQDQRQHSNQPQHF. In DNA form, the CDR3 reads TGTGCCAGCAGCCAAGACCAAAGACAGCATAGCAATCAGCCCCAGCATTTT.

CDR3 amino acids: CASSQDRGAPLHF. The CDR3 DNA follows: TGTGCCAGCAGCCAAGACCGGGGAGCACCCCTCCACTTT. V usage is TRBV4-2 and J usage is TRBJ1-6; the D is unclear. Trimming took 0 bases from V and 11 from J, leaving 8 bases between them. Germline V lookup: CDR1 LGHNA, CDR2 YNFKEQ. There are 13 residues in the CDR3.

This chain connects TRBV19 to TRBJ1-5, with D possibly matching TRBD1 (5 bases). Germline CDR1 and CDR2: LNHDA and SQIVND (reference sequence). The CDR3 is 12 amino acids. Trimming removed 8 bases at V and 11 bases at J, with 16 bases between. The CDR3 region has the DNA TGTGCCAGTTCCGGACACGTCCAGACCCAGCATTTT. It is translated as CASSGHVQTQHF. Together with reference TRBV19 and TRBJ1-5, the CDR3 gives the full variable domain: DGGITQSPKYLFRKEGQNVTLSCEQNLNHDAMYWYRQDPGQGLRLIYYSQIVNDFQKGDIAEGYSVSREKKESFPLTVTSAQKNPTAFYLCASSGHVQTQHFGDGTRLSIL.

The chain carries TRBV19 and TRBJ2-1, with a weak D call TRBD1 (6 bases). There are 16 residues in the CDR3. V lost 5 bases, J lost 7 bases, and 21 bases lay in between. The V gene's germline CDR1 is LNHDA and CDR2 SQIVND (reference sequence). CDR3 in DNA: TGTGCCAGTAGTGATAGACAGGAAGGGTACCGGAATGAGCAGTTCTTC. The encoded protein is CASSDRQEGYRNEQFF.

The genes are TRBV5-1 and TRBJ2-2, with TRBD2 matching over 8 bases. Germline V gives CDR1 SGHRS, CDR2 YFSETQ. The J segment lost 8 bases and the V segment lost 1 base, leaving 4 bases of the junction unmatched. The CDR3 sequence is 14 residues long. The CDR3, as DNA: TGCGCCAGCAGCTTGTATGAGCGGGAGGGGGAGCTGTTTTTT. This gives the protein CASSLYEREGELFF.

The chain couples TRBV4-1 to TRBJ2-1; the match to TRBD1 covers 8 bases. V lost 5 bases and J lost 8; bases outside the gene matches: 14. The CDR3 is 16 amino acids. Germline CDR1 and CDR2: MGHRA and YSYEKL. CDR3: CASSVRDRLLMDEQFF. The CDR3 DNA is TGCGCCAGCAGCGTAAGGGACAGGCTTCTAATGGATGAGCAGTTCTTC.

The chain uses TRBV6-1 and TRBJ1-1; tentative D call: TRBD1 (6 bases). The ends were cut back, 2 bases at V and 5 bases at J, with 9 bases in the middle. The CDR3 loop spans 13 amino acids. Per germline, CDR1 MNHNS and CDR2 SASEGT. The CDR3 protein is CASSETGITEAFF. CDR3 sequence (DNA): TGTGCCAGCAGTGAAACAGGGATAACTGAAGCTTTCTTT.

Only one count was recorded for this clone. V usage is TRBV11-3 and J usage is TRBJ2-1, with D perhaps TRBD1 (5 bases). V was cut by 4 bases and J by 5 bases, with 18 bases left in between. This CDR3 has 16 residues. The V gene's germline CDR1 is SGHNT and CDR2 YENEEA. The CDR3 DNA follows: TGTGCCAGCAGCTCCCGTCAGGGAAGGGGCAACAATGAGCAGTTCTTC. This translates into CASSSRQGRGNNEQFF.

The chain employs TRBV7-9 and TRBJ2-7; no clear D. CDR3 length: 13 amino acids. Per germline, CDR1 SEHNR and CDR2 FQNEAQ (reference sequence). V dropped 5 bases and J dropped 0 bases, with 8 bases sitting between them. This chain's CDR3 is CASSPQSSYEQYF. The CDR3 coding sequence is TGTGCCAGCAGCCCTCAGAGCTCCTACGAGCAGTACTTC. Complete variable domain (other parts from reference TRBV7-9 and TRBJ2-7): DTGVSQNPRHKITKRGQNVTFRCDPISEHNRLYWYRQTLGQGPEFLTYFQNEAQLEKSRLLSDRFSAERPKGSFSTLEIQRTEQGDSAMYLCASSPQSSYEQYFGPGTRLTVT.

This clone was detected once. The CDR3: CASSLAGANTIYF. The CDR3 DNA is TGTGCCAGCAGTTTAGCAGGGGCAAACACCATATATTTT. The V gene is TRBV28, the J gene TRBJ1-3, with D possibly TRBD1 on 6 matching bases. The V and J ends lost 2 bases and 6 bases respectively, with 8 bases between them. This CDR3 spans 13 amino acids. The germline V gene has CDR1 MDHEN and CDR2 SYDVKM.

With regard to this clone: The germline gene is not matched at one end of the junction; a read error may be the cause. The chain uses TRBV10-1 and TRBJ2-3, with 8 nucleotides matching TRBD2. Germline assignment: CDR1 WNHNN and CDR2 SYGVQD (reference sequence). The CDR3 covers 17 residues. CDR3 sequence reads: CASREEPGLGVPDTQYF. As DNA, the CDR3 is TGCGCCAGCCGTGAGGAACCGGGACTAGGGGTCCCAGATACGCAGTATTTT.

The chain has TRBV28 and TRBJ2-2, with D hard to call. The CDR3 loop spans 14 amino acids. CDR1 is MDHEN, CDR2 SYDVKM, per germline. V dropped 2 bases and J dropped 4 bases, with 8 bases sitting between them. The CDR3 region has the DNA TGTGCCAGCAGTTTAGCCCCGGGCACCGGGGAGCTGTTTTTT. Amino acids: CASSLAPGTGELFF. Supplemented by reference TRBV28 and TRBJ2-2, the full variable domain reads DVKVTQSSRYLVKRTGEKVFLECVQDMDHENMFWYRQDPGLGLRLIYFSYDVKMKEKGDIPEGYSVSREKKERFSLILESASTNQTSMYLCASSLAPGTGELFFGEGSRLTVL.

The gene calls are TRBV5-1 and TRBJ2-4, with D maybe TRBD2 (6 bases). V lost 4 bases to trimming and J lost 10 bases, with 21 bases between them. The CDR3 consists of 15 residues. Germline-derived CDR1 and CDR2 are SGHRS and YFSETQ. CDR3 DNA sequence: TGCGCCAGCAGCCCTAGCGCCGAGTACCACCCTATTCAGTACTTC. Translating it yields CASSPSAEYHPIQYF.

This clone was detected only once. The chain couples TRBV28 to TRBJ1-2; TRBD1 matches 8 bases. The germline V gene encodes CDR1 MDHEN and CDR2 SYDVKM. J was trimmed by 3 bases and V by 4 bases; bases with no gene match: 4. The CDR3 runs to 14 residues. The CDR3 reads CASSSDRGDYGYTF. The CDR3 DNA sequence: TGTGCCAGCAGTTCAGACAGGGGTGACTATGGCTACACCTTC.

This chain uses TRBV7-3 with TRBJ2-1, with 8 bases identical to TRBD2. CDR1 is SGHTA and CDR2 is FQGTGA in the germline V gene. V lost 1 base and J lost 5; bases outside the gene matches: 7. The CDR3 is 16 amino acids. The CDR3 is CASSLMAGGLHNEQFF. The CDR3 nucleotides are TGTGCCAGCAGCTTAATGGCGGGAGGTCTCCACAATGAGCAGTTCTTC.

In its sample, this clone was seen once. The V gene is TRBV28, the J gene TRBJ1-3; a possible D gene is TRBD1 (6 bases). Looked up from germline, CDR1 is MDHEN and CDR2 is SYDVKM. The ends were cut back, 3 bases at V and 4 bases at J, with 13 bases in the middle. CDR3 length: 15 amino acids. CDR3 in amino acids: CASSFAGAWGNTIYF. CDR3 nucleotides: TGTGCCAGCAGTTTCGCGGGGGCGTGGGGAAACACCATATATTTT.

The V call is TRBV7-9, the J call TRBJ1-1, with 7 positions matching TRBD1. The CDR3 sequence is 12 residues long. V lost 5 bases to trimming and J lost 8 bases; unmatched junction nucleotides: 5. The germline gives CDR1 SEHNR, CDR2 FQNEAQ (reference sequence). CDR3 loop: CASSPTTGEAFF. Here the CDR3 DNA reads TGTGCCAGCAGCCCGACGACAGGGGAAGCTTTCTTT.

The chain has TRBV27 and TRBJ2-7; TRBD1 aligns across 9 bases. In germline, CDR1 is MNHEY, CDR2 SMNVEV (reference sequence). The length of the CDR3 is 14 residues. J gave up 6 bases and V 5 bases, and 8 bases lay outside the gene matches. CDR3: CASSPRTGEGEQYF. The CDR3 DNA reads TGTGCCAGCAGTCCAAGGACAGGGGAGGGCGAGCAGTACTTC.

The chain uses TRBV4-2 and TRBJ1-3; no firm D call. This CDR3 has 14 residues. V dropped 1 base and J dropped 4 bases, with 8 bases sitting between them. Germline CDR1 reads LGHNA; CDR2 reads YNFKEQ. Here the CDR3 reads CASSQGPQGNTIYF. The CDR3 nucleotides read TGTGCCAGCAGCCAAGGACCCCAGGGAAACACCATATATTTT.

This chain uses TRBV29-1 with TRBJ2-1, with D possibly being TRBD2 (5 bases). The CDR3 contains 14 residues. Germline V lookup: CDR1 SQVTM, CDR2 ANQGSEA. V gave up 2 bases and J gave up 8 bases, with 16 bases separating them. CDR3: CSVERRLSGDEQFF. The CDR3 DNA reads TGCAGCGTTGAACGACGGCTCTCCGGGGATGAGCAGTTCTTC.

The CDR3 protein is CASSVTGSPYEQYF. The DNA for the CDR3 is TGTGCCAGCAGTGTAACGGGATCCCCCTACGAGCAGTACTTC. This chain connects TRBV27 to TRBJ2-7; a possible D gene is TRBD2 (5 bases). The V end was cut by 5 bases, the J end by 2 bases, with 13 bases between. The CDR3 is 14 residues long. Germline loops: CDR1 MNHEY, CDR2 SMNVEV (reference sequence).

The chain employs TRBV18 and TRBJ2-7; the match to TRBD2 covers 13 bases. J was trimmed by 2 bases and V by 6 bases; bases with no gene match: 4. Germline V gene data show CDR1 as KGHSH and CDR2 as LQKENI. This CDR3 spans 15 amino acids. Here the CDR3 reads CASSRTSGSPYEQYF. CDR3 in DNA: TGTGCCAGCTCCCGGACTAGCGGGAGTCCCTACGAGCAGTACTTC.

The chain employs TRBV5-4 and TRBJ1-1; maybe TRBD1 (6 bases). This CDR3 has 15 amino acids. Germline CDR1 SGHNT, CDR2 YYREEE (reference sequence). V was cut by 0 bases and J by 1 base, with 10 bases left in between. CDR3 nucleotide sequence: TGTGCCAGCAGCTTGGGGGACATCACGAACACTGAAGCTTTCTTT. Encoded protein: CASSLGDITNTEAFF.

The chain combines TRBV18 with TRBJ1-3; D call uncertain. The CDR3 has 17 amino acids. Germline loops: CDR1 KGHSH, CDR2 LQKENI. V lost 3 bases, J lost 0 bases, and 15 bases lay in between. The CDR3: CASSPNVTPSSGNTIYF. CDR3 coding DNA: TGTGCCAGCTCACCCAATGTGACACCTAGCTCTGGAAACACCATATATTTT.

V usage is TRBV7-9 and J usage is TRBJ2-7; 8 bases map to TRBD2. The ends lost 5 bases at V and 3 bases at J; junction bases unmatched: 9. The CDR3 has 15 amino acids. The germline CDR1 and CDR2 sequences are SEHNR and FQNEAQ (reference sequence). Here the CDR3 reads CASSRVVAGLYEQYF. In nucleotides, the CDR3 is TGTGCCAGCAGCCGCGTGGTAGCGGGGCTCTACGAGCAGTACTTC. Looking up the rest from reference TRBV7-9 and TRBJ2-7 gives the full variable domain: DTGVSQNPRHKITKRGQNVTFRCDPISEHNRLYWYRQTLGQGPEFLTYFQNEAQLEKSRLLSDRFSAERPKGSFSTLEIQRTEQGDSAMYLCASSRVVAGLYEQYFGPGTRLTVT.

The J gene is TRBJ1-2, the V gene TRBV19, with D unresolved. From germline, CDR1 is LNHDA and CDR2 SQIVND (reference sequence). The CDR3 is made up of 13 amino acids. Trimming cost V 0 bases and J 4 bases, with 6 bases left between them. The CDR3 DNA sequence: TGTGCCAGTAGTATAGAGACAAGCTATGGCTACACCTTC. Amino acids: CASSIETSYGYTF.

V is TRBV5-4 and J is TRBJ1-2; a weak D match, TRBD1 (5 bases). Germline V CDR1 and CDR2: SGHNT, YYREEE (reference sequence). V lost 0 bases to trimming and J lost 8 bases, with 5 bases between them. The CDR3 contains 11 residues. The CDR3 spells CASSLEGGYTF. CDR3 nucleotides: TGTGCCAGCAGCTTGGAGGGGGGCTACACCTTC.

This clone was counted a single time. The chain couples TRBV3-1 (or the pseudogene TRBV3-2) to TRBJ2-2; D is perhaps TRBD1 or TRBD2 (5 bases each). Germline V gives CDR1 LGHDT, CDR2 YNNKEL (reference sequence). Trimming removed 4 bases at V and 4 bases at J, with 10 bases between. This CDR3 contains 14 residues. The CDR3 protein is CASSPIGGTGELFF. The CDR3 nucleotides are TGTGCCAGCAGCCCCATTGGGGGCACCGGGGAGCTGTTTTTT.

The chain joins TRBV9 to TRBJ2-7, with 9 bases lining up with TRBD1. The CDR3 totals 14 residues. CDR1 is SGDLS and CDR2 is YYNGEE in the germline V gene. The ends lost 3 bases at V and 5 bases at J; junction bases unmatched: 6. In DNA, the CDR3 is TGTGCCAGCAGCGCCCGGGACAGGGTCCACGAGCAGTACTTC. Protein sequence: CASSARDRVHEQYF.